A selection of T cell receptor beta chains follows, all from one sample in a study of spatial heterogeneity in lung cancer. TCRdb re-derived calls from the 5' RACE reads in MiXCR, one entry per CDR3 protein. The top ten hold around 4.3% of the sample, which has about 82,000 distinct CDR3 sequences, around 13% seen once. Specimen: PBMCs, collected at surgery. The receptors shown here come from a male donor with early-stage non-small cell lung cancer. Each CDR3 is given with its conserved first and last residue. A D gene is named only where the DNA matches it firmly. A clone size is listed for some rows: how often the clone was seen (once, few, many), or a class if it is expanded.

j_gene: TRBJ2-1
abundance: few
v_gene: TRBV5-6
d_gene: .
CDR3aa: CASSWTNNEQFF
CDR3nt: TGTGCCAGCAGCTGGACTAACAATGAGCAGTTCTTC

j_gene: TRBJ1-2
abundance: few
v_gene: TRBV25-1
d_gene: .
CDR3aa: CASRDQSYGYTF
CDR3nt: TGTGCCAGCAGGGACCAATCCTATGGCTACACCTTC

j_gene: TRBJ2-1
abundance: few
v_gene: TRBV2
d_gene: TRBD1
CDR3aa: CASGGQGAYNEQFF
CDR3nt: TGTGCCAGTGGGGGGCAGGGGGCTTACAATGAGCAGTTCTTC

j_gene: TRBJ2-2
abundance: few
v_gene: TRBV11-1
d_gene: TRBD1
CDR3aa: CASSPVQGYTGELFF
CDR3nt: TGTGCCAGCAGCCCGGTACAGGGGTACACCGGGGAGCTGTTTTTT

j_gene: TRBJ2-3
abundance: few
v_gene: TRBV20-1
d_gene: .
CDR3aa: CSARGEDTQYF
CDR3nt: TGCAGTGCTAGAGGGGAAGATACGCAGTATTTT

j_gene: TRBJ2-5
abundance: .
v_gene: TRBV9
d_gene: TRBD2
CDR3aa: CASSVGPRVAGEETQYF
CDR3nt: TGTGCCAGCAGCGTAGGTCCCCGAGTAGCGGGAGAAGAGACCCAGTACTTC

j_gene: TRBJ2-5
abundance: many
v_gene: TRBV5-1
d_gene: .
CDR3aa: CASSLEQGVQETQYF
CDR3nt: TGCGCCAGCAGCTTGGAACAGGGCGTCCAAGAGACCCAGTACTTC

j_gene: TRBJ2-7
abundance: few
v_gene: TRBV25-1
d_gene: TRBD1
CDR3aa: CASSEGAGGYYEQYF
CDR3nt: TGTGCCAGCAGTGAGGGGGCAGGGGGCTATTACGAGCAGTACTTC

j_gene: TRBJ1-6
abundance: medium-sized
v_gene: TRBV7-9
d_gene: .
CDR3aa: CASSLGGSSPLHF
CDR3nt: TGTGCCAGCAGCTTAGGGGGAAGCTCACCCCTCCACTTT

j_gene: TRBJ2-3
abundance: few
v_gene: TRBV6-1
d_gene: TRBD2
CDR3aa: CASSVFRTSGAGDTQYF
CDR3nt: TGTGCCAGCAGTGTATTCAGGACTAGCGGGGCCGGAGATACGCAGTATTTT

j_gene: TRBJ2-1
abundance: many
v_gene: TRBV5-1
d_gene: TRBD2
CDR3aa: CASSRIITSVVSNEQFF
CDR3nt: TGCGCCAGCAGCCGAATTATAACTAGCGTGGTCTCCAATGAGCAGTTCTTC

j_gene: TRBJ1-1
abundance: .
v_gene: TRBV12-5
d_gene: TRBD1
CDR3aa: CASGSLGQGGVAFF
CDR3nt: TGTGCTAGTGGTTCCTTAGGACAGGGGGGAGTGGCTTTCTTT

j_gene: TRBJ2-3
abundance: .
v_gene: TRBV5-1
d_gene: TRBD2
CDR3aa: CASNALAGGTDTQYF
CDR3nt: TGCGCCAGCAACGCATTAGCGGGGGGCACAGATACGCAGTATTTT

j_gene: TRBJ1-2
abundance: many
v_gene: TRBV20-1
d_gene: .
CDR3aa: CSARGDGTVTNYGYTF
CDR3nt: TGCAGTGCTAGAGGGGATGGTACAGTCACAAACTATGGCTACACCTTC

j_gene: TRBJ2-7
abundance: .
v_gene: TRBV7-2
d_gene: TRBD2
CDR3aa: CASSLASGTYEQYF
CDR3nt: TGTGCCAGCAGCTTGGCTAGCGGGACCTACGAGCAGTACTTC

j_gene: TRBJ2-1
abundance: many
v_gene: TRBV29-1
d_gene: .
CDR3aa: CSASSGEQFF
CDR3nt: TGCAGCGCCTCTTCAGGGGAGCAGTTCTTC

j_gene: TRBJ2-6
abundance: few
v_gene: TRBV7-3
d_gene: TRBD1
CDR3aa: CASSKGTGGANVLTF
CDR3nt: TGTGCCAGCAGCAAAGGGACAGGGGGAGCCAACGTCCTGACTTTC

j_gene: TRBJ2-1
abundance: few
v_gene: TRBV24-1
d_gene: .
CDR3aa: CATSGQRSSYNEQFF
CDR3nt: TGTGCCACCAGCGGACAGAGAAGCTCCTACAATGAGCAGTTCTTC

j_gene: TRBJ2-7
abundance: few
v_gene: TRBV27
d_gene: TRBD1
CDR3aa: CASSLDRFSYEQYF
CDR3nt: TGTGCCAGCAGTCTGGACAGGTTCTCCTACGAGCAGTACTTC

j_gene: TRBJ2-5
abundance: few
v_gene: TRBV24-1
d_gene: .
CDR3aa: CATSDGRFQETQYF
CDR3nt: TGTGCCACCAGTGATGGACGGTTCCAAGAGACCCAGTACTTC

j_gene: TRBJ2-2
abundance: few
v_gene: TRBV6-4
d_gene: TRBD2
CDR3aa: CASSDGTSGNTGELFF
CDR3nt: TGTGCCAGCAGTGACGGCACTAGCGGGAACACCGGGGAGCTGTTTTTT

j_gene: TRBJ1-1
abundance: few
v_gene: TRBV29-1
d_gene: .
CDR3aa: CSVVPSENTEAFF
CDR3nt: TGCAGCGTTGTACCATCGGAGAACACTGAAGCTTTCTTT

j_gene: TRBJ1-2
abundance: .
v_gene: TRBV10-3
d_gene: TRBD1
CDR3aa: CAISEGIRTGVGYTF
CDR3nt: TGTGCCATCAGTGAGGGCATCAGGACAGGGGTTGGCTACACCTTC

j_gene: TRBJ1-2
abundance: .
v_gene: TRBV7-9
d_gene: .
CDR3aa: CASSPGRLNYGYTF
CDR3nt: TGTGCCAGCAGCCCCGGACGTCTCAACTATGGCTACACCTTC

j_gene: TRBJ2-1
abundance: .
v_gene: TRBV20-1
d_gene: TRBD2
CDR3aa: CSAIGTSDWGEQFF
CDR3nt: TGCAGTGCGATCGGGACTAGCGATTGGGGTGAGCAGTTCTTC

j_gene: TRBJ1-6
abundance: many
v_gene: TRBV2
d_gene: .
CDR3aa: CASSDLGGRDSPLHF
CDR3nt: TGTGCCAGCAGTGATTTAGGCGGTCGGGATTCACCCCTCCACTTT

j_gene: TRBJ1-2
abundance: many
v_gene: TRBV20-1
d_gene: .
CDR3aa: CSARNTDYGYTF
CDR3nt: TGCAGTGCTAGGAATACGGACTATGGCTACACCTTC

j_gene: TRBJ1-5
abundance: many
v_gene: TRBV3-1
d_gene: .
CDR3aa: CASSPTGYQQPQHF
CDR3nt: TGTGCCAGCAGCCCAACAGGGTATCAGCAGCCCCAGCATTTT

j_gene: TRBJ2-2
abundance: many
v_gene: TRBV10-3
d_gene: TRBD1
CDR3aa: CAISESTGAYTGELFF
CDR3nt: TGTGCCATCAGTGAGTCCACAGGGGCCTACACCGGGGAGCTGTTTTTT

j_gene: TRBJ2-7
abundance: .
v_gene: TRBV6-2/TRBV6-3
d_gene: TRBD2
CDR3aa: CASHTSGSYEQYF
CDR3nt: TGTGCCAGCCACACTAGCGGGAGTTACGAGCAGTACTTC

j_gene: TRBJ2-1
abundance: .
v_gene: TRBV19
d_gene: .
CDR3aa: CASGWGLDVNEQFF
CDR3nt: TGTGCCAGTGGGTGGGGGTTAGACGTGAATGAGCAGTTCTTC

j_gene: TRBJ2-3
abundance: .
v_gene: TRBV5-1
d_gene: TRBD2
CDR3aa: CASSLRTSGGTDTQYF
CDR3nt: TGCGCCAGCAGCCTCCGGACTAGCGGGGGCACAGATACGCAGTATTTT

j_gene: TRBJ2-7
abundance: .
v_gene: TRBV14
d_gene: .
CDR3aa: CASSPGTLEQYF
CDR3nt: TGTGCCAGCAGCCCCGGGACACTCGAGCAGTACTTC

j_gene: TRBJ2-3
abundance: many
v_gene: TRBV5-1
d_gene: TRBD2
CDR3aa: CASSPGSPGGPTDTQYF
CDR3nt: TGCGCCAGCAGCCCCGGGTCACCGGGAGGGCCTACCGATACGCAGTATTTT

j_gene: TRBJ1-2
abundance: many
v_gene: TRBV29-1
d_gene: .
CDR3aa: CSVEDLGLKYTF
CDR3nt: TGCAGCGTTGAAGATCTAGGGCTTAAATACACCTTC

j_gene: TRBJ2-1
abundance: .
v_gene: TRBV5-4
d_gene: .
CDR3aa: CASRDRGGYNEQFF
CDR3nt: TGTGCCAGCAGGGACCGTGGAGGTTACAATGAGCAGTTCTTC

j_gene: TRBJ2-7
abundance: few
v_gene: TRBV6-2/TRBV6-3
d_gene: .
CDR3aa: CASSSGVSYEQYF
CDR3nt: TGTGCCAGCAGCTCGGGGGTCTCCTACGAGCAGTACTTC

j_gene: TRBJ2-3
abundance: .
v_gene: TRBV6-1
d_gene: TRBD2
CDR3aa: CASCQTSGYTDTQYF
CDR3nt: TGTGCCAGCTGCCAGACTAGCGGGTACACAGATACGCAGTATTTT

j_gene: TRBJ2-3
abundance: few
v_gene: TRBV18
d_gene: TRBD2
CDR3aa: CASSPTSGDTDTQYF
CDR3nt: TGTGCCAGCTCACCGACTAGCGGAGACACAGATACGCAGTATTTT

j_gene: TRBJ1-1
abundance: few
v_gene: TRBV29-1
d_gene: TRBD1
CDR3aa: CSVLPTGGGGTEAFF
CDR3nt: TGCAGCGTATTGCCGACAGGGGGCGGCGGCACTGAAGCTTTCTTT

j_gene: TRBJ2-4
abundance: many
v_gene: TRBV28
d_gene: TRBD2
CDR3aa: CASSSLSGSAAKNIQYF
CDR3nt: TGTGCCAGCAGTTCACTTAGCGGGAGTGCCGCCAAAAACATTCAGTACTTC

j_gene: TRBJ2-3
abundance: .
v_gene: TRBV5-1
d_gene: .
CDR3aa: CASRFGQGPDTQYF
CDR3nt: TGCGCCAGCAGATTTGGGCAGGGCCCGGATACGCAGTATTTT

j_gene: TRBJ1-1
abundance: many
v_gene: TRBV7-9
d_gene: .
CDR3aa: CASSLNSMNTEAFF
CDR3nt: TGTGCCAGCAGCTTAAACTCAATGAACACTGAAGCTTTCTTT

j_gene: TRBJ2-3
abundance: many
v_gene: TRBV12-3/TRBV12-4
d_gene: .
CDR3aa: CASSSQVRGAEGDTQYF
CDR3nt: TGTGCCAGCAGTTCCCAGGTTAGAGGAGCGGAGGGAGATACGCAGTATTTT

j_gene: TRBJ2-3
abundance: few
v_gene: TRBV5-4
d_gene: TRBD2
CDR3aa: CASSRPGGERDTQYF
CDR3nt: TGTGCCAGCAGCAGGCCGGGGGGGGAAAGGGATACGCAGTATTTT

j_gene: TRBJ2-5
abundance: .
v_gene: TRBV24-1
d_gene: TRBD1
CDR3aa: CATRSTGAQETQYF
CDR3nt: TGTGCCACCAGAAGCACAGGGGCACAAGAGACCCAGTACTTC

j_gene: TRBJ2-5
abundance: few
v_gene: TRBV9
d_gene: .
CDR3aa: CASRGVAEETQYF
CDR3nt: TGTGCCAGCAGAGGGGTAGCGGAAGAGACCCAGTACTTC

j_gene: TRBJ2-2
abundance: many
v_gene: TRBV27
d_gene: .
CDR3aa: CASTPRGTENTGELFF
CDR3nt: TGTGCCAGCACCCCCAGGGGGACTGAGAACACCGGGGAGCTGTTTTTT